Each of the 7 T cell receptor beta chains below was sequenced from the same sample in a study of response to subunit inactivated influenza vaccine. TCRdb analysed the RT-PCR reads with MiXCR anew, one entry per CDR3 protein. The sample holds more than 400,000 distinct CDR3 sequences, about 10% seen once. The source material was PBMCs from blood, sampled about 40 days after vaccination. These TCRs come from a man aged 50 or older who received an inactivated influenza vaccine.

This clonotype has only a few counts. The chain employs TRBV9 and TRBJ2-5, with D perhaps matching TRBD1 (6 bases). Deletions cut 4 bases from V and 2 bases from J, with 15 bases between. The germline V gene encodes CDR1 SGDLS and CDR2 YYNGEE. The CDR3 has 15 residues. The CDR3 spells CASSKQDSLQETQYF. CDR3 nucleotide sequence: TGTGCCAGCAGCAAGCAGGACAGCCTTCAAGAGACCCAGTACTTC.

This clonotype was seen more than once but under ten times. The rearrangement uses TRBV7-2 and TRBJ2-7; 9 nucleotides agree with TRBD2. This CDR3 is built from 15 residues. Per the germline V gene, CDR1 is SGHTA and CDR2 is FQGNSA. V lost 2 bases, J lost 4 bases, and 6 bases stayed unmatched. As DNA, the CDR3 is TGTGCCAGCAGCTTAAAGGCGGGGGGGGGGTACGAGCAGTACTTC. It translates to CASSLKAGGGYEQYF. The full variable domain, in which reference TRBV7-2 and TRBJ2-7 provide the parts outside the CDR3, is GAGVSQSPSNKVTEKGKDVELRCDPISGHTALYWYRQSLGQGLEFLIYFQGNSAPDKSGLPSDRFSAERTGGSVSTLTIQRTQQEDSAVYLCASSLKAGGGYEQYFGPGTRLTVT.

The CDR3 sequence: CASGTFGSFSSGNTIYF. In DNA, the CDR3 is TGTGCCAGCGGAACCTTTGGGTCCTTTAGCTCTGGAAACACCATATATTTT. The rearrangement joins TRBV6-1 to TRBJ1-3; no definite D call. Germline CDR1 reads MNHNS; CDR2 reads SASEGT. Trimming left V 8 bases short and J 0 bases short, with 20 bases between. The CDR3 extends over 17 amino acids.

Many counts were recorded for this clonotype. V and J are TRBV25-1 and TRBJ2-5; D possibly corresponds to TRBD1 (5 bases). Germline V CDR1 and CDR2: MGHDK, SYGVNS. This CDR3 is 15 amino acids long. The V and J ends lost 1 base and 2 bases respectively, with 11 bases between them. In nucleotides, the CDR3 is TGTGCCAGCAGTGAATGGGTAGGGGATCAAGAGACCCAGTACTTC. This codes for CASSEWVGDQETQYF.

This clonotype was counted only a few times. The chain is built from TRBV7-9 and TRBJ1-3; TRBD1 agrees at 9 bases. Germline CDR1 is SEHNR and CDR2 is FQNEAQ (reference sequence). V lost 7 bases, J lost 1 base, and 5 bases stayed unmatched. The CDR3 covers 15 residues. CDR3 residues: CASNGQGTSGNTIYF. The CDR3 region has the DNA TGTGCCAGCAACGGACAGGGGACGTCTGGAAACACCATATATTTT.

The chain joins TRBV12-3 or TRBV12-4 to TRBJ2-7; the D is unclear. The CDR3 extends over 13 amino acids. Trimming removed 4 bases at V and 4 bases at J, with 11 bases between. The CDR3 nucleotides are TGTGCCAGCAGTTATGGGCTCGGTTACGAGCAGTACTTC. Translation gives CASSYGLGYEQYF.

With regard to this clonotype: One end of the junction fails to match germline, which may point to a read error. The chain recombines TRBV6-1 with TRBJ2-3, with D perhaps matching TRBD1 (5 bases). Germline CDR1 MNHNS, CDR2 SASEGT. This CDR3 has 16 residues. The CDR3 reads CASSPRIGGATGTQYF. Here the CDR3 DNA reads TGTGCCAGCAGCCCCCGTATCGGTGGGGCCACAGGTACGCAGTATTTT.